The TCR beta chain described here comes from a study of T cell changes during pregnancy in multiple sclerosis. Using immunoSEQ multiplex PCR, the repertoire was profiled, and TCRdb retains in-frame clones only, with some absent. This sample has approximately 84,000 clones, with 94% found just once. Germline CDR1 MNHEY, CDR2 SVGAGI. The CDR3 length is 16 residues. J gave up 9 bases and V 2 bases, and 11 bases lay outside the gene matches. The TCR comes from a female donor with multiple sclerosis, enrolled in a pregnancy study. The chain uses TRBV6-5 and TRBJ2-1; 9 bases agree with TRBD2. Source: peripheral blood, taken in the third trimester of pregnancy. This CDR3 reads CASSYGHGTSIGEQFF. The CDR3 bases are TGTGCCAGCAGTTACGGGCATGGGACTAGCATAGGTGAGCAGTTCTTC.